These 26 T cell receptor beta chains originate from one sample sequenced in a study of OX40 agonist ivuxolimab in advanced cancers. Method: immunoSEQ multiplex PCR; TCRdb's copy keeps in-frame clones and lacks some. The table includes approximately 70,000 clones, around 84% detected once. Specimen: CD4+ or CD8+ T cells sorted from blood, collected in a trial of the OX40 agonist ivuxolimab. The receptors were sampled from an adult with an advanced solid tumor such as melanoma, head and neck, liver or kidney cancer.

The chain uses TRBV14 and TRBJ1-1; D call uncertain. This CDR3 comprises 13 residues. Germline lookup yields CDR1 SGHDN and CDR2 FVKESK. Trimming removed 3 bases at V and 7 bases at J, with 12 bases between. The CDR3 sequence is CASSHNGPFEAFF. The CDR3 DNA reads TGTGCCAGCAGCCACAATGGCCCCTTTGAAGCTTTCTTT.

The chain uses TRBV4-1 and TRBJ1-2, with a tentative D call TRBD1 (6 bases). The CDR3 length is 15 residues. The V gene lost 0 bases and the J gene lost 8 bases, with 16 bases spanning the gap. Germline V gives CDR1 MGHRA, CDR2 YSYEKL. CDR3 protein: CASSQDWGTPGGYTF. The CDR3 nucleotides are TGCGCCAGCAGCCAAGATTGGGGGACACCGGGAGGCTACACCTTC.

V gene TRBV19 combines with J gene TRBJ2-1; 10 positions match TRBD1. V shed 4 bases, J shed 4 bases, and the junction held 7 bases outside the gene matches. The germline V gene encodes CDR1 LNHDA and CDR2 SQIVND (reference sequence). This CDR3 is 16 amino acids long. CDR3 nucleotides: TGTGCCAGTAGTAAGCCGGGACAGGGGAAGTACAATGAGCAGTTCTTC. Its protein is CASSKPGQGKYNEQFF.

The rearrangement joins TRBV2 to TRBJ1-6; D is unclear. Trimming cost V 5 bases and J 10 bases, with 18 bases left between them. CDR3 size: 15 residues. Germline loops: CDR1 SNHLY, CDR2 FYNNEI. The chain's CDR3 is CASSPRTRGYSPLHF. DNA of the CDR3: TGTGCCAGCAGTCCTCGGACCCGAGGGTACTCACCCCTCCACTTT.

This clone was seen only a few times. The chain employs TRBV6-1 and TRBJ1-5; D not certain. Germline V gene sequence: CDR1 MNHNS, CDR2 SASEGT. The germline V and J ends were trimmed by 3 bases and 1 base, with 4 bases remaining between them. CDR3 length: 13 residues. The CDR3 bases are TGTGCCAGCAGTGACCAAAGCAATCAGCCCCAGCATTTT. Its translation: CASSDQSNQPQHF.

The V and J genes are TRBV15 and TRBJ2-1; TRBD2 agrees at 8 bases. This CDR3 is built from 15 residues. The ends lost 4 bases at V and 4 bases at J; junction bases unmatched: 6. Germline V gives CDR1 LNHNV, CDR2 YYDKDF (reference sequence). The CDR3 DNA is TGTGCCACCAGCAAACTAGCGGTACGTTACAATGAGCAGTTCTTC. This codes for CATSKLAVRYNEQFF.

This clone was counted a few times. The chain couples TRBV5-1 to TRBJ2-7; tentatively, D is TRBD1 (6 bases). The CDR3 totals 14 residues. The V end lost 6 bases, the J end lost 2 bases, and 15 bases lay between the germline ends. Germline V gene sequence: CDR1 SGHRS, CDR2 YFSETQ. The CDR3 nucleotides read TGCGCCAGCACCAATCCGACAGGCACCTACGAGCAGTACTTC. Its protein product is CASTNPTGTYEQYF.

The chain recombines TRBV5-1 with TRBJ2-1; 11 nucleotides match TRBD2. The V segment lost 1 base and the J segment 6 bases; nucleotides outside the gene matches: 0. This CDR3 comprises 14 residues. CDR1 and CDR2 from the germline V gene are SGHRS and YFSETQ. The CDR3 is CASSLTSGSNEQFF. CDR3 DNA: TGCGCCAGCAGCTTGACTAGCGGGAGCAATGAGCAGTTCTTC.

CDR3 amino acids: CASGKDRGHEKLFF. Here the CDR3 DNA reads TGTGCTAGCGGCAAAGACAGGGGGCATGAAAAACTGTTTTTT. The chain couples TRBV7-7 to TRBJ1-4; 10 bases agree with TRBD1. Germline values: CDR1 SSHAT, CDR2 FNYEAQ (reference sequence). The CDR3 is 14 residues long.

This chain joins TRBV19 and TRBJ2-3; 11 nucleotides line up with TRBD2. The length of the CDR3 is 16 residues. CDR1 and CDR2 from the germline V gene are LNHDA and SQIVND (reference sequence). V lost 9 bases and J lost 0; bases outside the gene matches: 8. CDR3 amino acids: CASRSGLADSTDTQYF. In DNA, the CDR3 is TGTGCCAGCAGATCGGGACTAGCGGACAGCACAGATACGCAGTATTTT.

In this sample, this clone turned up once. CDR3 residues: CASSLWDRVREQYF. In DNA, the CDR3 is TGTGCCAGCAGCTTGTGGGACAGGGTTCGCGAGCAGTACTTC. The genes are TRBV5-6 and TRBJ2-7, with 9 bases fitting TRBD1. With V trimmed by 1 base and J by 6 bases, 5 bases remained unmatched. The CDR3 consists of 14 residues. The germline V gene encodes CDR1 SGHDT and CDR2 YYEEEE.

The CDR3 is CASRGRIYEQYF. As DNA, the CDR3 is TGTGCCAGCAGGGGACGGATATACGAGCAGTACTTC. The J gene is TRBJ2-7, the V gene TRBV2, with D perhaps matching TRBD1 or TRBD2 (5 bases each). Germline assignment: CDR1 SNHLY and CDR2 FYNNEI. The CDR3 has 12 residues. V lost 6 bases to trimming and J lost 4 bases, with 10 bases between them.

The chain recombines TRBV6-1 with TRBJ1-2; weak D call: TRBD1 (6 bases). The CDR3 is made up of 14 amino acids. Deletions cut 5 bases from V and 0 bases from J, with 10 bases between. The V gene's germline CDR1 is MNHNS and CDR2 SASEGT. The CDR3 here is CASSRDNTNYGYTF. Written as DNA, the CDR3 is TGTGCCAGCAGTCGGGACAACACTAACTATGGCTACACCTTC.

The chain links TRBV11-2 to TRBJ2-1; D might be TRBD1 (6 bases). The V end was cut by 3 bases, the J end by 5 bases, with 20 bases between. The CDR3 length is 17 residues. The germline V gene has CDR1 SGHAT and CDR2 FQNNGV. This CDR3 is CASSLIHFDRPNNEQFF. CDR3 nucleotides: TGTGCCAGCAGCTTGATACACTTCGACAGGCCGAACAATGAGCAGTTCTTC. Supplemented by reference TRBV11-2 and TRBJ2-1, the full variable domain reads EAGVAQSPRYKIIEKRQSVAFWCNPISGHATLYWYQQILGQGPKLLIQFQNNGVVDDSQLPKDRFSAERLKGVDSTLKIQPAKLEDSAVYLCASSLIHFDRPNNEQFFGPGTRLTVL.

This chain joins TRBV6-5 and TRBJ2-3, with D possibly matching TRBD2 (7 bases). V gave up 5 bases and J gave up 5 bases, with 17 bases separating them. The CDR3 has 15 amino acids. Germline V gives CDR1 MNHEY, CDR2 SVGAGI. The CDR3 DNA is TGTGCCAGCAGTACCCCTGGGAGGGGGGGAGATACGCAGTATTTT. Translated, it gives CASSTPGRGGDTQYF.

This clone has only one observation. This chain joins TRBV6-4 and TRBJ2-3; D is undetermined. V was shortened by 3 bases and J by 0 bases, with 10 bases between the two germline ends. CDR1 and CDR2 (germline): MRHNA, SNTAGT. This CDR3 has 15 amino acids. CDR3 DNA sequence: TGTGCCAGCAGTGAGGAGTTTATTAGCACAGATACGCAGTATTTT. It is translated as CASSEEFISTDTQYF.

The chain couples TRBV6-5 to TRBJ2-1; TRBD2 agrees at 9 bases. Germline values: CDR1 MNHEY, CDR2 SVGAGI. The CDR3 is 15 residues long. Trimming at V came to 7 bases and at J to 9 bases, leaving 13 bases not matched to a gene. This CDR3 reads CASTLGASGTGEQFF. The CDR3 bases are TGTGCCAGCACTCTTGGGGCTAGCGGGACTGGTGAGCAGTTCTTC.

J is TRBJ1-5 and V is TRBV19, with D possibly TRBD1 on 5 matching bases. The CDR3 sequence is 14 residues long. With 10 bases removed from V and 0 bases from J, the gap between germline ends came to 13 bases. Looked up from germline, CDR1 is LNHDA and CDR2 is SQIVND (reference sequence). The CDR3 here is CATTTVDSNQPQHF. The CDR3 DNA sequence: TGTGCCACCACGACAGTGGATAGCAATCAGCCCCAGCATTTT.

The chain has TRBV6-6 and TRBJ2-5, with 8 bases lining up with TRBD2. The V segment lost 8 bases and the J segment 4 bases; nucleotides outside the gene matches: 15. The germline V gene has CDR1 MNHNY and CDR2 SVGAGI (reference sequence). The CDR3 runs 16 residues. The chain's CDR3 is CASFPQAGVAGETQYF. Here the CDR3 DNA reads TGTGCCAGCTTTCCCCAAGCGGGAGTCGCAGGAGAGACCCAGTACTTC.

The rearrangement uses TRBV18 and TRBJ1-5; the D is unclear. Germline V CDR1 and CDR2: KGHSH, LQKENI. The CDR3 length is 14 residues. The ends were cut back, 6 bases at V and 0 bases at J, with 9 bases in the middle. The DNA of the CDR3 is TGTGCCAGCTCCTCCGGGAATAGCAATCAGCCCCAGCATTTT. Its protein is CASSSGNSNQPQHF.

This sequence joins TRBV6-5 and TRBJ1-5, with 7 bases fitting TRBD1. The ends lost 5 bases at V and 0 bases at J; junction bases unmatched: 4. The CDR3 runs 15 residues. The germline V gene has CDR1 MNHEY and CDR2 SVGAGI. The CDR3 DNA follows: TGTGCCAGCAGTCGGACAGGCTATAGCAATCAGCCCCAGCATTTT. Translated: CASSRTGYSNQPQHF.

This chain uses TRBV28 with TRBJ1-4, with 10 bases that match TRBD1. The CDR3 has 16 residues. Trimming at V came to 3 bases and at J to 5 bases, leaving 6 bases not matched to a gene. The germline V gene has CDR1 MDHEN and CDR2 SYDVKM. The CDR3 spells CASSLVSTGGNEKLFF. CDR3 DNA sequence: TGTGCCAGCAGTTTGGTCTCGACAGGGGGCAATGAAAAACTGTTTTTT.

The J gene is TRBJ1-6, the V gene TRBV4-1, with D hard to call. The CDR3 runs to 13 residues. Trimming shortened V by 0 bases and J by 10 bases, and 7 bases separated the two germline ends. CDR1 is MGHRA and CDR2 is YSYEKL in the germline V gene. The CDR3 here is CASSQDWGSPLHF. The CDR3 DNA sequence: TGCGCCAGCAGCCAAGACTGGGGATCACCCCTCCACTTT.

This chain uses TRBV6-6 with TRBJ2-7; D is ambiguous. The germline gives CDR1 MNHNY, CDR2 SVGAGI (reference sequence). V was pared by 0 bases and J by 2 bases, with 11 bases between. The CDR3 runs to 15 residues. CDR3 region: CASSYSDGLTYEQYF. The CDR3 coding sequence is TGTGCCAGCAGTTACTCGGACGGATTAACCTACGAGCAGTACTTC.

This clone was counted only a few times. The CDR3, as DNA: TGTGCCACCAGCAGAAAACACCACACCGGGGAGCTGTTTTTT. As protein: CATSRKHHTGELFF. This chain connects TRBV15 to TRBJ2-2; D unresolved. Per germline, CDR1 LNHNV and CDR2 YYDKDF (reference sequence). V lost 2 bases to trimming and J lost 3 bases, with 7 bases between them. This CDR3 has 14 amino acids.

J is TRBJ1-2 and V is TRBV27; D not certain. The V end lost 5 bases, the J end lost 0 bases, and 13 bases lay between the germline ends. The CDR3 has 15 residues. Germline-derived CDR1 and CDR2 are MNHEY and SMNVEV (reference sequence). As DNA, the CDR3 is TGTGCCAGCAGTCCGCGGACGGCTACTAACTATGGCTACACCTTC. Translated: CASSPRTATNYGYTF.